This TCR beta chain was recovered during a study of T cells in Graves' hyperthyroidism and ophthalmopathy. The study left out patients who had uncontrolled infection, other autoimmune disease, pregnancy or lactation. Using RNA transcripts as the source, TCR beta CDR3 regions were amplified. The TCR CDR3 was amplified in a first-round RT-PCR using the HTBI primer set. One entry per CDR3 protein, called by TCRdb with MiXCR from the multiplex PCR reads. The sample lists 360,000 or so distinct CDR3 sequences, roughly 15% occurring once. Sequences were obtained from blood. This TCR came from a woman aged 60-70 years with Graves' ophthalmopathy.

CDR3 loop: CSARDGWAQHF. CDR3 DNA sequence: TGCAGTGCTAGAGACGGGTGGGCCCAGCATTTT. The V and J genes are TRBV20-1 and TRBJ1-5; D not certain. Trimming removed 0 bases from V and 11 bases from J, with 8 bases in between. Germline V gene sequence: CDR1 DFQATT, CDR2 SNEGSKA (reference sequence). This CDR3 is built from 11 residues.